These 2 T cell receptor beta chains share one sample of origin, sequenced in a study of Ad26.COV2.S vaccination and SARS-CoV-2 variants. Sequencing was performed with immunoSEQ multiplex PCR; in TCRdb, only in-frame clones are kept and a portion is missing. The repertoire holds some 45,000 clones, with roughly 84% as singletons. The sample here was peripheral blood, taken after recovery from COVID-19. The receptors were sampled from a human donor who had recovered from COVID-19.

V usage is TRBV5-3 and J usage is TRBJ1-4; D remains ambiguous. TRBV5-3 is placed among ORFs of uncertain function. The ends were cut back, 1 base at V and 6 bases at J, with 19 bases in the middle. This CDR3 contains 17 residues. The CDR3: CARSLTHQRDPDEKLFF. For the CDR3, the DNA is TGTGCCAGAAGCTTGACTCATCAGCGCGACCCCGATGAAAAACTGTTTTTT.

This chain connects TRBV7-2 to TRBJ1-2; no reliable D call. Germline V gene sequence: CDR1 SGHTA, CDR2 FQGNSA. The V gene lost 5 bases and the J gene lost 8 bases, with 12 bases spanning the gap. This CDR3 has 12 residues. CDR3 in amino acids: CASSPEVGGYTF. The CDR3 DNA sequence: TGTGCCAGCAGCCCCGAGGTGGGGGGCTACACCTTC.